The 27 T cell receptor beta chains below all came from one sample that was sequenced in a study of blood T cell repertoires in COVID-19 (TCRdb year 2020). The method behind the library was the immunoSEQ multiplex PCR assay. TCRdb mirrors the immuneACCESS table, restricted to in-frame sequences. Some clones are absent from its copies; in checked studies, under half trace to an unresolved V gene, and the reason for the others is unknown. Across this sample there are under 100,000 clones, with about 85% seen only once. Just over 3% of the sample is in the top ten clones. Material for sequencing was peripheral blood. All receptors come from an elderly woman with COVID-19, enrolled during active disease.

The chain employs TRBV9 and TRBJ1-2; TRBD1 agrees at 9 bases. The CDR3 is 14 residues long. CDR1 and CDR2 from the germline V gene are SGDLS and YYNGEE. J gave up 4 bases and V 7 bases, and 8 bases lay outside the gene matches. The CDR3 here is CASGAGQGGYGYTF. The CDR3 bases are TGTGCCAGCGGGGCGGGACAGGGAGGCTATGGCTACACCTTC. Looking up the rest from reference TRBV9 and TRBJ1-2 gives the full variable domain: DSGVTQTPKHLITATGQRVTLRCSPRSGDLSVYWYQQSLDQGLQFLIQYYNGEERAKGNILERFSAQQFPDLHSELNLSSLELGDSALYFCASGAGQGGYGYTFGSGTRLTVV.

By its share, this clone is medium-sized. The DNA for the CDR3 is TGTGCCAGCACAAGGAGGGAACTTGGGGGGGAGCTGTTTTTT. Translated, it gives CASTRRELGGELFF. The rearrangement links TRBV9 to TRBJ2-2; D might be TRBD2 (6 bases). CDR1 SGDLS and CDR2 YYNGEE come from the germline V gene. V was shortened by 6 bases and J by 8 bases, with 17 bases between the two germline ends. The CDR3 spans 14 residues. The variable domain in full, completed from reference TRBV9 and TRBJ2-2, reads DSGVTQTPKHLITATGQRVTLRCSPRSGDLSVYWYQQSLDQGLQFLIQYYNGEERAKGNILERFSAQQFPDLHSELNLSSLELGDSALYFCASTRRELGGELFFGEGSRLTVL.

This chain's CDR3 is CASSFTGGYEQYF. The CDR3 coding sequence is TGTGCCAGCAGCTTTACAGGGGGCTACGAGCAGTACTTC. V and J are TRBV7-3 and TRBJ2-7; 8 bases are shared with TRBD1. The CDR3 has 13 residues. Germline V gene lookup returns CDR1 SGHTA and CDR2 FQGTGA. V shed 3 bases and J 3 bases; nucleotides not matched to a gene: 1.

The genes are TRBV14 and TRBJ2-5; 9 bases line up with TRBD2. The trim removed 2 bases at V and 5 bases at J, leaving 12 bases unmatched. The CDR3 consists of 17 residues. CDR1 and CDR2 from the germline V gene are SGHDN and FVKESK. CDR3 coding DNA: TGTGCCAGCAGCCAAACTATGGGCGGGGGGGCCGCGGAGACCCAGTACTTC. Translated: CASSQTMGGGAAETQYF.

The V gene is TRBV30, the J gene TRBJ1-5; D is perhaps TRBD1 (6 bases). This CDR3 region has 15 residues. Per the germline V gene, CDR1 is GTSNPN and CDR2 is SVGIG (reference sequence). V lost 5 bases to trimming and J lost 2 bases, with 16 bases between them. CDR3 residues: CAWGQGIGGNQPQHF. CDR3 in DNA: TGTGCCTGGGGGCAGGGGATAGGGGGCAATCAGCCCCAGCATTTT.

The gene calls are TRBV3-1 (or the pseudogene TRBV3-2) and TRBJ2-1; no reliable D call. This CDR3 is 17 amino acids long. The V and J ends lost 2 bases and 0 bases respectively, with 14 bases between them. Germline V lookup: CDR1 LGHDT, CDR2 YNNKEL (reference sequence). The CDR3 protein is CASSQFCLMSSYNEQFF. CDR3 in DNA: TGTGCCAGCAGCCAATTCTGCCTGATGAGCTCCTACAATGAGCAGTTCTTC.

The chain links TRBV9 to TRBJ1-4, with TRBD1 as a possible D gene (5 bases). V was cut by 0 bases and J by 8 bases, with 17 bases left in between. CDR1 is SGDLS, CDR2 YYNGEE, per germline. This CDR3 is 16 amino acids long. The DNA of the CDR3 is TGTGCCAGCAGCGTAGCTCCGGCAGGGCGGTTCGAAAAACTGTTTTTT. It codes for CASSVAPAGRFEKLFF.

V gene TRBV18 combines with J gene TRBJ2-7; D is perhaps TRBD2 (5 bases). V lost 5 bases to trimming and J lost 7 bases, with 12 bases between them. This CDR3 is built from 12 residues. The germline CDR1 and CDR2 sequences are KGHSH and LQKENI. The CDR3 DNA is TGTGCCAGCTCAATGGGAGTGGGTGAGCAGTACTTC. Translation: CASSMGVGEQYF.

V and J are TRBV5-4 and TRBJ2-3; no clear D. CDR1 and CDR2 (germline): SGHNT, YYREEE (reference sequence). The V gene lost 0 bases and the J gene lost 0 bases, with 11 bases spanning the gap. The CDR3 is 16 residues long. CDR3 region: CASSLGLQPSTDTQYF. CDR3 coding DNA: TGTGCCAGCAGCTTGGGACTCCAGCCTAGCACAGATACGCAGTATTTT.

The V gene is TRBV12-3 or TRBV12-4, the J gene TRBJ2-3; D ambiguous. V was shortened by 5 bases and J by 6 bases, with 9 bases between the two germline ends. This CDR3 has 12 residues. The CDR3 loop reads CASSLRSDTQYF. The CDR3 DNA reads TGTGCCAGCAGTCTCCGGTCCGATACGCAGTATTTT.

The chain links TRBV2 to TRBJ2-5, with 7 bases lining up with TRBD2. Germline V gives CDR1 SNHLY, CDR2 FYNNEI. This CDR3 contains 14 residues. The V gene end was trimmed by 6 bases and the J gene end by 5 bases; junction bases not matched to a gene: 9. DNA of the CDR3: TGTGCCAGCAGGCCTCCGGGACTACTGGAGACCCAGTACTTC. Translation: CASRPPGLLETQYF.

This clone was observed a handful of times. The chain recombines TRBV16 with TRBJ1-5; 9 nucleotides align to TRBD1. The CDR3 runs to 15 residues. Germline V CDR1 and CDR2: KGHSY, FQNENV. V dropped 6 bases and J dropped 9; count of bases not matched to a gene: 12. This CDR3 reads CASSYRDRASSPQHF. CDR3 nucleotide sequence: TGTGCCAGCAGTTACCGGGACAGGGCCAGTTCGCCCCAGCATTTT. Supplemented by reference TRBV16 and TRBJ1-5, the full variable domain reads GEEVAQTPKHLVRGEGQKAKLYCAPIKGHSYVFWYQQVLKNEFKFLISFQNENVFDETGMPKERFSAKCLPNSPCSLEIQATKLEDSAVYFCASSYRDRASSPQHFGDGTRLSIL.

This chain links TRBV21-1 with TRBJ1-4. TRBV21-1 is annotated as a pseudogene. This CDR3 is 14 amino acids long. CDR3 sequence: CASSKEGATEKLFF. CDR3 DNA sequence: TGTGCCAGCAGCAAAGAAGGAGCGACTGAAAAACTGTTTTTT.

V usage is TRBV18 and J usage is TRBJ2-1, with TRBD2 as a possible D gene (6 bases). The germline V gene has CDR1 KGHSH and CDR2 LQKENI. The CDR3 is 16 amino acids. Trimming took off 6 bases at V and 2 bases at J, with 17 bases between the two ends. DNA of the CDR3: TGTGCCAGCTCGGAGAGTGGGGGGTTCCCCTACAATGAGCAGTTCTTC. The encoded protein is CASSESGGFPYNEQFF.

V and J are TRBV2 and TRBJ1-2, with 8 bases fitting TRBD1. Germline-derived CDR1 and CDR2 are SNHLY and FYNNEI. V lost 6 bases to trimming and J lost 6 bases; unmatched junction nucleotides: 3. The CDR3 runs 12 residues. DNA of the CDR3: TGTGCCAGCAGAGAGGACAGGGATGGCTACACCTTC. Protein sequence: CASREDRDGYTF.

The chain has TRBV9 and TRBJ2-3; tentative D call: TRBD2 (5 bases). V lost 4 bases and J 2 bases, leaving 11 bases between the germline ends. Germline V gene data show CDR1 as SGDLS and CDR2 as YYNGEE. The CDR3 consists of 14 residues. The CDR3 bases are TGTGCCAGCAGCCGAGGGCCTATCACAGATACGCAGTATTTT. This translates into CASSRGPITDTQYF. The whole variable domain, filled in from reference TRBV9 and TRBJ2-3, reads DSGVTQTPKHLITATGQRVTLRCSPRSGDLSVYWYQQSLDQGLQFLIQYYNGEERAKGNILERFSAQQFPDLHSELNLSSLELGDSALYFCASSRGPITDTQYFGPGTRLTVL.

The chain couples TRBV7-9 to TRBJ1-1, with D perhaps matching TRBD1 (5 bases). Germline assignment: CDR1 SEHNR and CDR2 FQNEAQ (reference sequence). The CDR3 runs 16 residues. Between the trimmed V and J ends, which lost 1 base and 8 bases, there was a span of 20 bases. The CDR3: CASSLGRQGLSFEAFF. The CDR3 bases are TGTGCCAGCAGCTTAGGGCGGCAGGGCTTATCTTTCGAAGCTTTCTTT.

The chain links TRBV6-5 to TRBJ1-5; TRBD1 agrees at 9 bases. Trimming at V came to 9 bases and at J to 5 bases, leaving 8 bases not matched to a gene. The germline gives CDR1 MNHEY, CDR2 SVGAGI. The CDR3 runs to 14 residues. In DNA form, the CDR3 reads TGTGCCAGTCTACGGGACAGGGAATATCAGCCCCAGCATTTT. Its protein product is CASLRDREYQPQHF.

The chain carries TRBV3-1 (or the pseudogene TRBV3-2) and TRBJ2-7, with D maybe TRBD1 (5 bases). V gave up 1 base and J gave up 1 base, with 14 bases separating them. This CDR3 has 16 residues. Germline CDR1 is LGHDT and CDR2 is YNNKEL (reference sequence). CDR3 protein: CASSQVFQGPSYEQYF. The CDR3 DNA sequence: TGTGCCAGCAGCCAAGTCTTCCAGGGCCCTTCCTACGAGCAGTACTTC.

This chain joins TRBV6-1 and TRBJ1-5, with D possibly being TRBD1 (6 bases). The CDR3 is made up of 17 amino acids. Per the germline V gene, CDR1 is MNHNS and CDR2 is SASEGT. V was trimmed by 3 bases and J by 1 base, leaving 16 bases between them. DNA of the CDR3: TGTGCCAGCAGTGATTCATTCAGGGGTCGAAGCAATCAGCCCCAGCATTTT. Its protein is CASSDSFRGRSNQPQHF.

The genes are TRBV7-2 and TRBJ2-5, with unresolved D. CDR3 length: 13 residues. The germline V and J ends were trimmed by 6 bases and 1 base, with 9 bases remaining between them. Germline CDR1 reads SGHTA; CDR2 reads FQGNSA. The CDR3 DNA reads TGTGCCAGCAGTCGGTTGTCCCAAGAGACCCAGTACTTC. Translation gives CASSRLSQETQYF. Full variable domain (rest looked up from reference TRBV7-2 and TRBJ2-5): GAGVSQSPSNKVTEKGKDVELRCDPISGHTALYWYRQSLGQGLEFLIYFQGNSAPDKSGLPSDRFSAERTGGSVSTLTIQRTQQEDSAVYLCASSRLSQETQYFGPGTRLLVL.

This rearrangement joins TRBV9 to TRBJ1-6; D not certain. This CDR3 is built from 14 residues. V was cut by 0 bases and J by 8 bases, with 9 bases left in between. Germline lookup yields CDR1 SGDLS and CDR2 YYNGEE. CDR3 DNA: TGTGCCAGCAGCGTAGAAGTAGAAGATTCACCCCTCCACTTT. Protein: CASSVEVEDSPLHF.

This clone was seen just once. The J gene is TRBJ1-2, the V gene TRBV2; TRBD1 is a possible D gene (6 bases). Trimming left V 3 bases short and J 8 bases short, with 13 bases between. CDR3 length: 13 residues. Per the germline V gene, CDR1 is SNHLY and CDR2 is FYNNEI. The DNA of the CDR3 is TGTGCCAGCAGTGAGGACAGCTCTGGGGGCTACACCTTC. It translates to CASSEDSSGGYTF.

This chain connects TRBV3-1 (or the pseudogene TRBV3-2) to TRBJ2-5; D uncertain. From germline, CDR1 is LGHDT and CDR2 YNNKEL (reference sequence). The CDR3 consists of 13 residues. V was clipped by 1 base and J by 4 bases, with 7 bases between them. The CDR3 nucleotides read TGTGCCAGCAGCCAAGCAGGATCAGAGACCCAGTACTTC. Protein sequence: CASSQAGSETQYF.

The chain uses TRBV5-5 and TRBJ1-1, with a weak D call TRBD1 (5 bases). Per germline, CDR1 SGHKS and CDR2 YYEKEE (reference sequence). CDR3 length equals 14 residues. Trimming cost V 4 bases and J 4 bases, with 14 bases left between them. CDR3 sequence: CASSLPTGFTEAFF. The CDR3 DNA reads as TGTGCCAGCAGCCTGCCCACAGGATTCACTGAAGCTTTCTTT.

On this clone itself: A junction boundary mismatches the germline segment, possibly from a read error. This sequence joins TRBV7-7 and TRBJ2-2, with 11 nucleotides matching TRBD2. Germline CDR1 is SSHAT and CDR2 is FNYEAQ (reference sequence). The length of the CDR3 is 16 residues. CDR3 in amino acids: CASSLVAGGDTGELFF. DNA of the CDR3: TGTGCCAGCAGTTTAGTAGCGGGAGGGGACACCGGGGAGCTGTTTTTT.

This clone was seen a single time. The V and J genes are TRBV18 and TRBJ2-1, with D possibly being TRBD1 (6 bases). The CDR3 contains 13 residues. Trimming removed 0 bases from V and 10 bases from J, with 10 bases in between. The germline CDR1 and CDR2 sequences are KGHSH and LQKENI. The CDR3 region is CASSPPRGSEQFF. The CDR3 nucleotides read TGTGCCAGCTCACCACCGAGGGGGAGCGAGCAGTTCTTC. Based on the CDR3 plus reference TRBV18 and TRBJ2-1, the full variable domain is NAGVMQNPRHLVRRRGQEARLRCSPMKGHSHVYWYRQLPEEGLKFMVYLQKENIIDESGMPKERFSAEFPKEGPSILRIQQVVRGDSAAYFCASSPPRGSEQFFGPGTRLTVL.